The 11 T cell receptor beta chains listed next were all sequenced from one sample in a study of cytomegalovirus exposure and HLA in healthy donors (dated 2017 in TCRdb). Library preparation was by the immunoSEQ multiplex PCR assay. For the multiplex PCR, a mixture combining 60 forward primers for TCR Vbeta segments and 13 reverse primers for TCR Jbeta segments was used. The table was pulled from immuneACCESS by TCRdb, which kept in-frame rearrangements only. Such tables lose some clones; where checked, under half of the loss comes from unresolved V genes, and the rest has no known cause. This sample holds 250,000 or so clones; around 90% were observed only once. The ten top clones hold roughly 1.5% of the sample. The specimen was PBMCs. The receptors come from a girl between 2 and 10 years old in good health and CMV-seronegative.

The J gene is TRBJ1-1, the V gene TRBV2, with unresolved D. V lost 2 bases and J 1 base, leaving 8 bases between the germline ends. Germline assignment: CDR1 SNHLY and CDR2 FYNNEI. The CDR3 runs to 14 residues. In DNA form, the CDR3 reads TGTGCCAGCAGTGAACTTGCTAGGAACACTGAAGCTTTCTTT. Protein: CASSELARNTEAFF.

This clone occurred a few times. The chain uses TRBV28 and TRBJ1-1; TRBD1 might be the D (5 bases). The germline CDR1 and CDR2 sequences are MDHEN and SYDVKM. The germline V and J ends were trimmed by 7 bases and 6 bases, with 18 bases remaining between them. The CDR3 has 14 residues. In DNA, the CDR3 is TGTGCCAGCATGGGGCAGGTAGCTTCGTCTGAAGCTTTCTTT. Translated, it gives CASMGQVASSEAFF.

The chain has TRBV10-3 and TRBJ2-7; D gene ambiguous. Trimming left V 0 bases short and J 5 bases short, with 8 bases between. In germline, CDR1 is ENHRY, CDR2 SYGVKD. The CDR3 length is 13 residues. The CDR3 nucleotides are TGTGCCATCAGTGAGTCACCGGCGGACGAGCAGTACTTC. Protein sequence: CAISESPADEQYF.

The genes are TRBV9 and TRBJ2-1; the D is unclear. Trimming shortened V by 8 bases and J by 12 bases, and 6 bases separated the two germline ends. The CDR3 runs to 8 residues. Germline CDR1 SGDLS, CDR2 YYNGEE. The CDR3 sequence is CARLGQFF. DNA for the CDR3: TGTGCCAGGCTCGGGCAGTTCTTC.

The chain has TRBV5-6 and TRBJ2-7; the D gene is possibly TRBD2 (5 bases). The CDR3 has 14 residues. The germline V and J ends were trimmed by 0 bases and 9 bases, with 16 bases remaining between them. Per the germline V gene, CDR1 is SGHDT and CDR2 is YYEEEE. CDR3 in amino acids: CASSLVWAGEGQYF. The CDR3 DNA reads TGTGCCAGCAGCTTGGTATGGGCCGGCGAGGGGCAGTACTTC.

The chain couples TRBV5-4 to TRBJ2-3; possibly TRBD2 for D (6 bases). The CDR3 length is 15 residues. Trimming took off 2 bases at V and 0 bases at J, with 10 bases between the two ends. CDR1 and CDR2 from the germline V gene are SGHNT and YYREEE (reference sequence). CDR3: CASSLGGFSTDTQYF. The DNA for the CDR3 is TGTGCCAGCAGCTTAGGAGGGTTTAGCACAGATACGCAGTATTTT.

The chain links TRBV29-1 to TRBJ1-3, with 8 bases matching TRBD1. The length of the CDR3 is 13 residues. Trimming took 7 bases from V and 4 from J; bases not matched to a gene: 6. CDR1 and CDR2 from the germline V gene are SQVTM and ANQGSEA. The CDR3 nucleotides are TGCAGCGGGGCCGACAGGGGAGGAAACACCATATATTTT. Its protein is CSGADRGGNTIYF.

This clone was observed a handful of times. The chain recombines TRBV5-6 with TRBJ1-1; D possibly corresponds to TRBD1 (5 bases). The CDR3 is made up of 12 amino acids. Germline loops: CDR1 SGHDT, CDR2 YYEEEE. Trimming stripped 0 bases from V and 5 bases from J, with 5 bases between. The CDR3 bases are TGTGCCAGCAGCTTGGAGGGGACTGAAGCTTTCTTT. Protein sequence: CASSLEGTEAFF.

This chain uses TRBV27 with TRBJ1-4, with D maybe TRBD1 (5 bases). Germline V gives CDR1 MNHEY, CDR2 SMNVEV (reference sequence). The CDR3 is 14 amino acids. V dropped 3 bases and J dropped 4 bases, with 9 bases sitting between them. The CDR3 sequence is CASSFGGNNEKLFF. The CDR3 DNA reads as TGTGCCAGCAGTTTTGGGGGGAATAATGAAAAACTGTTTTTT. Filled out from reference TRBV27 and TRBJ1-4, the complete variable domain reads EAQVTQNPRYLITVTGKKLTVTCSQNMNHEYMSWYRQDPGLGLRQIYYSMNVEVTDKGDVPEGYKVSRKEKRNFPLILESPSPNQTSLYFCASSFGGNNEKLFFGSGTQLSVL.

The sample holds one count of this clone. The chain employs TRBV28 and TRBJ2-7, with D possibly matching TRBD2 (7 bases). Trimming took 6 bases from V and 5 from J, leaving 17 bases between them. The CDR3 sequence is 14 residues long. Per the germline V gene, CDR1 is MDHEN and CDR2 is SYDVKM. CDR3 protein: CASRNGGRRDEQYF. As DNA, the CDR3 is TGTGCCAGCAGGAACGGGGGGCGCCGGGACGAGCAGTACTTC. Full variable domain (remainder filled in from reference TRBV28 and TRBJ2-7): DVKVTQSSRYLVKRTGEKVFLECVQDMDHENMFWYRQDPGLGLRLIYFSYDVKMKEKGDIPEGYSVSREKKERFSLILESASTNQTSMYLCASRNGGRRDEQYFGPGTRLTVT.

In this sample, this clone turned up once. V is TRBV5-8 and J is TRBJ2-7; TRBD2 might be the D (6 bases). The CDR3 runs to 16 residues. Trimming removed 4 bases from V and 8 bases from J, with 25 bases in between. Per germline, CDR1 SGHTS and CDR2 YDEGEE. The CDR3 sequence: CASSPTRDSLLPKQYF. For the CDR3, the DNA is TGTGCCAGCAGCCCGACCCGGGACTCCCTCCTTCCAAAGCAGTACTTC. The variable domain in full, with the rest retrieved from reference TRBV5-8 and TRBJ2-7, is EAGVTQSPTHLIKTRGQQATLRCSPISGHTSVYWYQQALGLGLQFLLWYDEGEERNRGNFPPRFSGRQFPNYSSELNVNALELEDSALYLCASSPTRDSLLPKQYFGPGTRLTVT.